What follows is one TCR beta chain and its context. Its target is not known. This record comes from a study of OX40 agonist ivuxolimab in advanced cancers. Background on the study: People in dose escalation had one of these cancers: hepatocellular carcinoma, melanoma, renal cell or head and neck cancer.

Study-wide findings and caveats: The study found that CD8+ T cells averaged more expanded clones than CD4+.

Patients had blood sampled at baseline and again on cycle 4 day 1 and cycle 7 day 1. Repertoires were generated with immunoSEQ multiplex PCR, while TCRdb's copy carries only in-frame clones and drops some. The data show more than 95,000 clones, around 90% seen once. This CDR3 has 15 residues. Unmatched junction bases numbered 7, after V lost 3 bases and J lost 7 bases. From germline, CDR1 is LNHDA and CDR2 SQIVND (reference sequence). V gene TRBV19 combines with J gene TRBJ1-5; 9 bases are shared with TRBD1. The source was CD4+ or CD8+ T cells sorted from blood, collected in a trial of the OX40 agonist ivuxolimab. The TCR was taken from an adult with an advanced solid tumor such as melanoma, head and neck, liver or kidney cancer. For the CDR3, the DNA is TGTGCCAGTAGTATTGCGACAGGGGGAGGCCAGCCCCAGCATTTT. The encoded protein is CASSIATGGGQPQHF.